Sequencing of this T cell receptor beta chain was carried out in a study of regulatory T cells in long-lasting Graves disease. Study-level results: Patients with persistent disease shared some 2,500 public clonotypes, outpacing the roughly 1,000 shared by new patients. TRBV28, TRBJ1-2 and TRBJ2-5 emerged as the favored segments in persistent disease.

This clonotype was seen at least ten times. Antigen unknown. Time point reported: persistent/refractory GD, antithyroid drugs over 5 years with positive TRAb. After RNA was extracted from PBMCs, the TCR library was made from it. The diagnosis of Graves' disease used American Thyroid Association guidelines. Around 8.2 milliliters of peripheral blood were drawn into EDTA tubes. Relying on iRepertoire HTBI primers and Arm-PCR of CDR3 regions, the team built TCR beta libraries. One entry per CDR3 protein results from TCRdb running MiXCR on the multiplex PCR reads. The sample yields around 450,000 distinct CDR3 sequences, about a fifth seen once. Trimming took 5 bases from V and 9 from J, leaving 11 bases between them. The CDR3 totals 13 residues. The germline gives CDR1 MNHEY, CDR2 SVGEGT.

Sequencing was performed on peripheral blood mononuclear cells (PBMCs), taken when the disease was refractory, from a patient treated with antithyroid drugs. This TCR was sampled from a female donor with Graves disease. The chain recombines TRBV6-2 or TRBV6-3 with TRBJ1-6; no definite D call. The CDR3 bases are TGTGCCAGCAGTATAGACTGGGGTTCACCCCTCCACTTT. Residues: CASSIDWGSPLHF.